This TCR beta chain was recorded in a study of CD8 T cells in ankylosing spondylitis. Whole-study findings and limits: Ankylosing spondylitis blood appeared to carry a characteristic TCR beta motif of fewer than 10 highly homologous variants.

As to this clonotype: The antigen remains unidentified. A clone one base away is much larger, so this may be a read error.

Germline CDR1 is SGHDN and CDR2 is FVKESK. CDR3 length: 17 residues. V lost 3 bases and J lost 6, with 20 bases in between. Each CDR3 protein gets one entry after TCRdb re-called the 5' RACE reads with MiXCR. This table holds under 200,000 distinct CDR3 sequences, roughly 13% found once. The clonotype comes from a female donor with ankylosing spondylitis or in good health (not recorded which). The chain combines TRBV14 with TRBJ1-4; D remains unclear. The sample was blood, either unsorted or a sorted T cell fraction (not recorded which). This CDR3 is CASSHTFGSWWDEKLFF. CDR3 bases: TGTGCCAGCAGCCACACCTTCGGGTCCTGGTGGGATGAAAAACTGTTTTTT.